This entry describes one T cell receptor beta chain. TCRdb's table, derived via immunoSEQ multiplex PCR, lists solely in-frame clones and lacks some. The table lists tens of thousands of clones, roughly nine tenths of them singletons. This CDR3 comprises 15 residues. Trimming at V came to 5 bases and at J to 2 bases, leaving 7 bases not matched to a gene. Per the germline V gene, CDR1 is MNHEY and CDR2 is SVGAGI. These data belong to a study of T cell changes during pregnancy in multiple sclerosis. The rearrangement joins TRBV6-5 to TRBJ2-7, with 9 bases identical to TRBD2. The clonotype originates from a female donor with multiple sclerosis, enrolled in a pregnancy study. This specimen was CD4+ T cells from peripheral blood mononuclear cells, taken in the third trimester of pregnancy. CDR3 in amino acids: CASSKGRGGAYEQYF. As DNA, the CDR3 is TGTGCCAGCAGTAAGGGGCGGGGGGGCGCCTACGAGCAGTACTTC.